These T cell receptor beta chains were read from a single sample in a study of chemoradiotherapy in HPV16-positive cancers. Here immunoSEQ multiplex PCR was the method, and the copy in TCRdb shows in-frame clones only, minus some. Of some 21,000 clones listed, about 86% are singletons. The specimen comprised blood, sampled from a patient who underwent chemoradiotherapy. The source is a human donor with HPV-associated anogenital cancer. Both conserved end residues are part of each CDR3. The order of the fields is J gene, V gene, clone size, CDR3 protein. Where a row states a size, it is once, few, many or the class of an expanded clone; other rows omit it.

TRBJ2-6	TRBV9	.	CASSAFWGRGANVLTF
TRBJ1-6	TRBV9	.	CASSVRQSSYNSPLHF
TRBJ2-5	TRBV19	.	CASSLRASGFQETQYF
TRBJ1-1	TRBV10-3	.	CAISDATTTGTEAFF
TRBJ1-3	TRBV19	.	CASGDPGQRNTIYF
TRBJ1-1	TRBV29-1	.	CSYISLNTEAFF
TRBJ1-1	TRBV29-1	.	CSVANREEAFF
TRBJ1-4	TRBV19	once	CASRDRGYATNEKLFF
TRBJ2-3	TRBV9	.	CASSVGTGWTDTQYF
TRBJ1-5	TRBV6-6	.	CASRFDRAGNQPQHF
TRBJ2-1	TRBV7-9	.	CASSFYNEQFF
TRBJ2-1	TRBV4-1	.	CASSQKQGSGFYNEQFF
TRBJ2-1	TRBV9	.	CASSVSLANSYNEQFF
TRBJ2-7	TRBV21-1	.	CASSDGGDEQYF
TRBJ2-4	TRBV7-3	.	CASSKGPPTSLAKNIQYF
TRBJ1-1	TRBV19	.	CATLDQAMRNTEAFF
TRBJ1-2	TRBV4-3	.	CASSQDSPRGGYNYGYTF
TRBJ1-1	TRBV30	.	CAWGDRANPAKTEAFF
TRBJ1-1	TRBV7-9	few	CASSLNGNTEAFF
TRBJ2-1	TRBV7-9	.	CASSLNSAYNEQFF
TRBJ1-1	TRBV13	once	CASRPRGAGNTEAFF
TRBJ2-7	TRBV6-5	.	CASGQGNYEQYF
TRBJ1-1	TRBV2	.	CASSEEGTQRTEAFF
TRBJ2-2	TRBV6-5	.	CASSLGSGGRNGELFF
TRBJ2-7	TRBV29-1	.	CSVEDSRVATYEQYF
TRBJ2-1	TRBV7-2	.	CASSDPEGGMDEQFF
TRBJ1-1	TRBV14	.	CASSQEEGFSWNTEAFF